One sample yielded the 8 T cell receptor beta chains listed below, sequenced in a study of CD8 T cells in Susac syndrome. Random hexamers were used to reverse transcribe an amount of roughly 0.5 to 1 ug RNA. TCRdb analysed the immunoSEQ multiplex PCR reads with MiXCR anew, one entry per CDR3 protein. This sample has 95,000 to 150,000 distinct CDR3 sequences, with just over 95% found just once. Specimen: CD4+ T cells from PBMCs. These receptors all come from a human donor with Susac syndrome.

This clonotype was recorded once. In nucleotides, the CDR3 is TGTGCCAGCAGCAATAGGCAGGGTGGAAACATTCAGTACTTC. It encodes CASSNRQGGNIQYF. The chain uses TRBV5-4 and TRBJ2-4; possibly TRBD1 for D (5 bases). The V gene lost 4 bases and the J gene lost 6 bases, with 14 bases spanning the gap. Germline assignment: CDR1 SGHNT and CDR2 YYREEE (reference sequence). The CDR3 runs to 14 residues. The full variable domain, with the rest looked up from reference TRBV5-4 and TRBJ2-4, is ETGVTQSPTHLIKTRGQQVTLRCSSQSGHNTVSWYQQALGQGPQFIFQYYREEENGRGNFPPRFSGLQFPNYSSELNVNALELDDSALYLCASSNRQGGNIQYFGAGTRLSVL.

This rearrangement joins TRBV5-1 to TRBJ2-5, with TRBD1 matching over 8 bases. Germline CDR1 SGHRS, CDR2 YFSETQ. The V and J ends lost 3 bases and 5 bases, in that order; junction bases with no gene match: 15. CDR3 length: 17 amino acids. Here the CDR3 reads CASSSRPGTGMGETQYF. CDR3 sequence (DNA): TGCGCCAGCAGCTCCCGACCCGGGACAGGAATGGGGGAGACCCAGTACTTC.

V is TRBV11-3 and J is TRBJ2-3; TRBD1 aligns across 9 bases. The V segment lost 4 bases and the J segment 2 bases; nucleotides outside the gene matches: 10. Germline V gene data show CDR1 as SGHNT and CDR2 as YENEEA. The CDR3 has 17 amino acids. The CDR3 is CASSSAGTGTSTDTQYF. The DNA for the CDR3 is TGTGCCAGCAGCTCCGCCGGGACAGGGACTTCCACAGATACGCAGTATTTT.

V and J are TRBV12-3 or TRBV12-4 and TRBJ1-5; D possibly corresponds to TRBD1 (6 bases). With 5 bases removed from V and 5 bases from J, the gap between germline ends came to 13 bases. The CDR3 length is 14 residues. In DNA form, the CDR3 reads TGTGCCAGCAGTCCCCGGAGGGGGGATCAGCCCCAGCATTTT. This translates into CASSPRRGDQPQHF.

This sequence joins TRBV4-3 and TRBJ2-3; TRBD2 matches 10 bases. The junction had 10 bases not matched to a gene; V was cut back by 0 bases and J by 4 bases. Germline CDR1 LGHNA, CDR2 YSLEER. The CDR3 loop spans 18 amino acids. Written as DNA, the CDR3 is TGCGCCAGCAGCCAAGATGAAGGGCTAGCGGGAGCATCAGATACGCAGTATTTT. Translating it yields CASSQDEGLAGASDTQYF.

The chain is built from TRBV20-1 and TRBJ2-3; D call uncertain. Germline CDR1 DFQATT, CDR2 SNEGSKA (reference sequence). CDR3 length: 12 amino acids. The V end lost 2 bases, the J end lost 2 bases, and 5 bases lay between the germline ends. In DNA, the CDR3 is TGCAGTGCTAGATGGAACACAGATACGCAGTATTTT. This gives the protein CSARWNTDTQYF.

This chain links TRBV10-3 with TRBJ1-2; D is uncertain. This CDR3 is 15 amino acids long. V was shortened by 0 bases and J by 0 bases, with 8 bases between the two germline ends. CDR1 ENHRY and CDR2 SYGVKD come from the germline V gene. The CDR3 is CAISESTPANYGYTF. The CDR3 DNA sequence: TGTGCCATCAGTGAGTCAACACCTGCTAACTATGGCTACACCTTC.

This sequence joins TRBV24-1 and TRBJ2-7, with D perhaps TRBD1 or TRBD2 (5 bases each). V was cut by 7 bases and J by 5 bases, with 17 bases left in between. This CDR3 spans 14 amino acids. The germline gives CDR1 KGHDR, CDR2 SFDVKD. Written as DNA, the CDR3 is TGTGCCACCAGCCCACCGGGACCCCGAAACGAGCAGTACTTC. Encoded protein: CATSPPGPRNEQYF.